Below are 32 T cell receptor beta chains sequenced from a single sample in a study of blood T cell repertoires in COVID-19. Some clones are missing from TCRdb's copy, which holds only in-frame ones; the method was immunoSEQ multiplex PCR. The table records hundreds of thousands of clones, around 90% of them present only once. Sequencing used peripheral blood. These receptors were collected from a young man with active or convalescent COVID-19.

This chain uses TRBV5-6 with TRBJ1-1; TRBD1 aligns across 7 bases. The CDR3 sequence is 16 residues long. The trim removed 6 bases at V and 5 bases at J, leaving 16 bases unmatched. Germline CDR1 reads SGHDT; CDR2 reads YYEEEE. The CDR3: CASILDSDRAETEAFF. CDR3 nucleotides: TGTGCCAGCATCCTAGATTCCGACAGGGCGGAGACTGAAGCTTTCTTT.

The chain is built from TRBV25-1 and TRBJ1-1; TRBD1 aligns across 7 bases. CDR3 length: 18 amino acids. With 6 bases clipped from V and 4 bases from J, the junction kept 20 bases outside the gene matches. The germline gives CDR1 MGHDK, CDR2 SYGVNS. The CDR3 is CASSPQSAGRGLGTEAFF. The DNA for the CDR3 is TGTGCCAGCAGCCCCCAGTCTGCGGGCAGGGGGTTGGGCACTGAAGCTTTCTTT.

V gene TRBV5-1 combines with J gene TRBJ1-5; 7 nucleotides match TRBD1. The CDR3 totals 15 residues. The germline V gene encodes CDR1 SGHRS and CDR2 YFSETQ. The J segment lost 3 bases and the V segment lost 0 bases, leaving 3 bases of the junction unmatched. The chain's CDR3 is CASSLGDSLNQPQHF. The DNA for the CDR3 is TGCGCCAGCAGCTTGGGGGACAGCCTCAATCAGCCCCAGCATTTT.

The chain has TRBV6-1 and TRBJ2-2, with D possibly TRBD1 on 5 matching bases. Germline loops: CDR1 MNHNS, CDR2 SASEGT. V was cut by 2 bases and J by 3 bases, with 10 bases left in between. CDR3 size: 15 residues. CDR3 nucleotides: TGTGCCAGCAGTGAATTTAAGGGGTACACCGGGGAGCTGTTTTTT. This gives the protein CASSEFKGYTGELFF.

V usage is TRBV4-2 and J usage is TRBJ1-5; no firm D call. There are 12 residues in the CDR3. Germline V gene sequence: CDR1 LGHNA, CDR2 YNFKEQ. The V and J ends lost 0 bases and 8 bases respectively, with 5 bases between them. CDR3 region: CASSQDAEPQHF. As DNA, the CDR3 is TGTGCCAGCAGCCAAGATGCGGAGCCCCAGCATTTT.

This chain links TRBV27 with TRBJ2-7, with 9 bases that match TRBD2. This CDR3 is built from 19 residues. Per the germline V gene, CDR1 is MNHEY and CDR2 is SMNVEV (reference sequence). Trimming cost V 4 bases and J 4 bases; bases outside gene matches: 20. The CDR3 DNA is TGTGCCAGCAGTTCGCTCCTATCAGTTCTTTCTAGCGGGGAATACGAGCAGTACTTC. The encoded protein is CASSSLLSVLSSGEYEQYF.

This clone was seen just once. This chain connects TRBV24-1 to TRBJ1-5; D gene unclear. CDR3 length: 14 residues. Trimming removed 1 base at V and 7 bases at J, with 10 bases between. Germline CDR1 reads KGHDR; CDR2 reads SFDVKD. The CDR3 sequence is CATSDFYVRQPQHF. CDR3 bases: TGTGCCACCAGTGATTTCTATGTAAGACAGCCCCAGCATTTT.

This chain joins TRBV10-3 and TRBJ2-1; TRBD1 agrees at 9 bases. The length of the CDR3 is 14 residues. Trimming cost V 6 bases and J 8 bases; bases outside gene matches: 8. The germline gives CDR1 ENHRY, CDR2 SYGVKD. The DNA for the CDR3 is TGTGCCATCAGGGCCGGGACAGGGTCGGATGAGCAGTTCTTC. Amino acid sequence: CAIRAGTGSDEQFF.

This clone was counted once. The chain recombines TRBV19 with TRBJ2-7, with D tentatively TRBD2 (6 bases). V lost 5 bases to trimming and J lost 0 bases, with 20 bases between them. The CDR3 contains 17 residues. The germline gives CDR1 LNHDA, CDR2 SQIVND (reference sequence). Written as DNA, the CDR3 is TGTGCCAGTAGTCTCTCCCGGGGCGGGAAGAGCTCCTACGAGCAGTACTTC. It codes for CASSLSRGGKSSYEQYF.

In its sample, this clone ranks as medium-sized (0.01 to 0.1%). The V and J genes are TRBV6-4 and TRBJ2-3, with 10 bases fitting TRBD1. With V trimmed by 3 bases and J by 1 base, 1 base remained unmatched. The germline CDR1 and CDR2 sequences are MRHNA and SNTAGT. This CDR3 comprises 15 residues. CDR3 nucleotide sequence: TGTGCCAGCAGTGATGGACAGGGGGGCACAGATACGCAGTATTTT. Its translation is CASSDGQGGTDTQYF.

The gene calls are TRBV29-1 and TRBJ1-1; a possible D gene is TRBD1 (5 bases). There are 14 residues in the CDR3. The V gene's germline CDR1 is SQVTM and CDR2 ANQGSEA. The V gene lost 1 base and the J gene lost 0 bases, with 9 bases spanning the gap. CDR3: CSVEVLDMNTEAFF. The CDR3 region has the DNA TGCAGCGTTGAAGTTCTGGACATGAACACTGAAGCTTTCTTT.

The V and J genes are TRBV24-1 and TRBJ2-2; 7 nucleotides align to TRBD2. V shed 2 bases, J shed 3 bases, and the junction held 8 bases outside the gene matches. The V gene's germline CDR1 is KGHDR and CDR2 SFDVKD. This CDR3 spans 17 amino acids. DNA for the CDR3: TGTGCCACCAGTGATTCTGTTGGGACTAAATACACCGGGGAGCTGTTTTTT. Its translation is CATSDSVGTKYTGELFF.

The gene calls are TRBV5-1 and TRBJ2-3, with 12 bases lining up with TRBD2. CDR1 and CDR2 (germline): SGHRS, YFSETQ. This CDR3 spans 17 amino acids. V lost 0 bases and J lost 6; bases outside the gene matches: 8. The CDR3 sequence is CASSLVGLAGPGDTQYF. DNA for the CDR3: TGCGCCAGCAGCTTGGTTGGACTAGCGGGACCTGGGGATACGCAGTATTTT.

The rearrangement links TRBV27 to TRBJ2-1; 7 bases match TRBD1. The CDR3 is 13 amino acids. Germline CDR1 is MNHEY and CDR2 is SMNVEV (reference sequence). Losses at the gene ends were 1 base for V and 11 bases for J; bases not matched to a gene: 5. The CDR3 DNA follows: TGTGCCAGCAGTTTATACAGACAGGGCCAGCAGTTCTTC. Amino acids: CASSLYRQGQQFF.

V gene TRBV5-1 combines with J gene TRBJ1-1; unclear D gene. This CDR3 has 16 amino acids. Trimming removed 2 bases from V and 4 bases from J, with 18 bases in between. Germline values: CDR1 SGHRS, CDR2 YFSETQ. The CDR3 DNA is TGCGCCAGCAGCTTTCGGTCCGTCCGGTCCGTCACTGAAGCTTTCTTT. As protein: CASSFRSVRSVTEAFF.

V and J are TRBV10-3 and TRBJ2-1; 12 nucleotides line up with TRBD2. The length of the CDR3 is 18 residues. Losses at the gene ends were 0 bases for V and 7 bases for J; bases not matched to a gene: 10. CDR1 is ENHRY, CDR2 SYGVKD, per germline. CDR3 in amino acids: CAISESFTTSGGGNEQFF. CDR3 sequence (DNA): TGTGCCATCAGTGAGTCCTTTACGACTAGCGGGGGTGGGAATGAGCAGTTCTTC.

This chain links TRBV7-3 with TRBJ2-3, with a tentative D call TRBD1 (5 bases). CDR3 length: 13 amino acids. Looked up from germline, CDR1 is SGHTA and CDR2 is FQGTGA. V lost 0 bases and J lost 5, with 6 bases in between. The CDR3 DNA follows: TGTGCCAGCAGCTTAACTAGGGGAGATACGCAGTATTTT. Translated, it gives CASSLTRGDTQYF.

The chain carries TRBV5-6 and TRBJ2-1; 8 bases map to TRBD2. Germline values: CDR1 SGHDT, CDR2 YYEEEE. Losses at the gene ends were 4 bases for V and 8 bases for J; bases not matched to a gene: 11. The CDR3 is 15 residues long. CDR3 DNA: TGTGCCAGCAGCCGGGGATCAGCGGGAGCTCATGAGCAGTTCTTC. Protein sequence: CASSRGSAGAHEQFF.

CDR3 sequence: CAGSIAGGSDTQYF. The CDR3 DNA follows: TGTGCCGGATCAATAGCGGGAGGTTCCGATACGCAGTATTTT. This chain joins TRBV6-5 and TRBJ2-3; 10 nucleotides line up with TRBD2. The ends lost 11 bases at V and 6 bases at J; junction bases unmatched: 11. The CDR3 sequence is 14 residues long. Looked up from germline, CDR1 is MNHEY and CDR2 is SVGAGI.

The gene calls are TRBV5-6 and TRBJ2-5; 8 nucleotides agree with TRBD1. Germline V gene lookup returns CDR1 SGHDT and CDR2 YYEEEE. The CDR3 runs to 13 residues. The V and J ends lost 4 bases and 3 bases, in that order; junction bases with no gene match: 2. The CDR3, as DNA: TGTGCCAGCAGCCAGGGACAGGAAGAGACCCAGTACTTC. Protein product: CASSQGQEETQYF.

This clone was recorded a few times. This specimen includes other DNA sequences encoding the same CDR3. The chain couples TRBV6-1 to TRBJ2-5; 12 nucleotides align to TRBD2. Germline V gene sequence: CDR1 MNHNS, CDR2 SASEGT. Trimming took 2 bases from V and 4 from J; bases not matched to a gene: 2. This CDR3 comprises 15 residues. The CDR3 DNA reads TGTGCCAGCAGTGAACTAGCGGGAGGGCCAGAGACCCAGTACTTC. The encoded protein is CASSELAGGPETQYF.

This chain joins TRBV5-4 and TRBJ2-7, with 7 bases aligning to TRBD2. The length of the CDR3 is 15 residues. J was trimmed by 2 bases and V by 4 bases; bases with no gene match: 9. Germline CDR1 reads SGHNT; CDR2 reads YYREEE (reference sequence). This CDR3 is CASSPETSSPYEQYF. The CDR3 nucleotides read TGTGCCAGCAGCCCCGAGACTAGCAGTCCCTACGAGCAGTACTTC.

J is TRBJ2-1 and V is TRBV27; tentatively, D is TRBD2 (5 bases). Per the germline V gene, CDR1 is MNHEY and CDR2 is SMNVEV (reference sequence). V lost 3 bases and J lost 8, with 8 bases in between. This CDR3 comprises 12 residues. CDR3 bases: TGTGCCAGCAGTTTGATCGGGGATGAGCAGTTCTTC. Translating it yields CASSLIGDEQFF.

The V call is TRBV5-1, the J call TRBJ2-3, with D uncertain. The CDR3 has 14 amino acids. The V gene's germline CDR1 is SGHRS and CDR2 YFSETQ. Trimming took 0 bases from V and 2 from J, leaving 7 bases between them. The CDR3 reads CASSLDKNTDTQYF. In DNA form, the CDR3 reads TGCGCCAGCAGCTTGGACAAGAACACAGATACGCAGTATTTT.

The chain uses TRBV21-1 and TRBJ1-1. TRBV21-1 is described as a pseudogene. This CDR3 is built from 14 residues. CDR3 protein: CASSNGGAPKEAFF. Here the CDR3 DNA reads TGTGCCAGCAGCAATGGGGGGGCGCCTAAAGAAGCTTTCTTT.

The CDR3 DNA reads as TGTGCCAGCAGCTCGCCTCGGACAGGAGATAATTCACCCCTCCACTTT. It yields the protein CASSSPRTGDNSPLHF. The V call is TRBV7-9, the J call TRBJ1-6, with 7 bases lining up with TRBD1. The CDR3 contains 16 residues. Germline V gene data show CDR1 as SEHNR and CDR2 as FQNEAQ (reference sequence). J was trimmed by 5 bases and V by 4 bases; bases with no gene match: 8.

The V call is TRBV29-1, the J call TRBJ1-4, with unresolved D. Trimming stripped 7 bases from V and 4 bases from J, with 13 bases between. The CDR3 consists of 13 residues. From germline, CDR1 is SQVTM and CDR2 ANQGSEA. The CDR3 is CSAGSRRNEKLFF. The CDR3, as DNA: TGCAGCGCTGGGAGTCGGCGTAATGAAAAACTGTTTTTT.

The rearrangement uses TRBV6-5 and TRBJ2-7; perhaps TRBD2 as D (6 bases). V shed 7 bases and J shed 7 bases, with 20 bases lying between them. The V gene's germline CDR1 is MNHEY and CDR2 SVGAGI. CDR3 length: 14 residues. CDR3 protein: CASIGLLGDQEQYF. The DNA for the CDR3 is TGTGCCAGCATAGGACTACTAGGGGATCAGGAGCAGTACTTC.

The chain uses TRBV9 and TRBJ2-7, with TRBD2 as a possible D gene (6 bases). CDR3 length: 15 residues. Trimming removed 4 bases from V and 3 bases from J, with 17 bases in between. Germline values: CDR1 SGDLS, CDR2 YYNGEE. CDR3 coding DNA: TGTGCCAGCAGCCCTGAGACGGGACTTTACTACGAGCAGTACTTC. Translation: CASSPETGLYYEQYF.

This clone was recorded only once. The rearrangement uses TRBV6-5 and TRBJ2-7; the match to TRBD2 covers 7 bases. The CDR3 length is 14 residues. V lost 2 bases and J lost 3; bases outside the gene matches: 4. Germline assignment: CDR1 MNHEY and CDR2 SVGAGI. The CDR3 protein is CASSYGGLYYEQYF. CDR3 DNA: TGTGCCAGCAGTTACGGGGGACTATACTACGAGCAGTACTTC.

This chain uses TRBV19 with TRBJ1-4, with 9 bases aligning to TRBD1. V trimming: 6 bases; J trimming: 4 bases; junction bases outside the gene matches: 3. The CDR3 extends over 14 amino acids. CDR1 LNHDA and CDR2 SQIVND come from the germline V gene (reference sequence). The CDR3 DNA reads TGTGCCAGTAGCCGGGACAGGGATAATGAAAAACTGTTTTTT. Encoded protein: CASSRDRDNEKLFF.

This chain links TRBV21-1 with TRBJ2-7; the table's D call TRBD1 went unverified against the DNA. TRBV21-1 is flagged as a pseudogene. CDR3 length: 18 residues. The CDR3 DNA reads as TGTGCCAGCAGCAAAGTAGAACAGGGGATCATTGCTGGCTACGAGCAGTACTTC. This codes for CASSKVEQGIIAGYEQYF.